This TCR beta chain was sequenced for a study of beta chain features in type 1 diabetes. Study-level results: All four CD4+ subsets of Type 1 diabetes patients contained TCRB CDR3s that were moderately but significantly shorter. A potential PCR bias toward shorter templates would be equal in patient and control samples.

There are a few counts of this clone. Its antigen is still unknown. The study reverse transcribed the entire isolated RNA, so it sequenced expressed TCRB transcripts. The read count averaged about 3.6 million across naive, central memory and regulatory T cell samples. Assay: immunoSEQ multiplex PCR; the TCRdb copy retains only in-frame clones and omits some. The sample lists around 600,000 clones; 9.5% to 15% were seen once. Germline V gene data show CDR1 as SGHTA and CDR2 as FQGNSA. This CDR3 is 13 amino acids long. V lost 6 bases and J 5 bases, leaving 13 bases between the germline ends. Stem cell-like memory, regulatory, central memory and naive CD4+ cells were sorted via CD45RO/CCR7/CD25/CD127/CD95/CD27.

The sequenced material came from naive CD4+ T cells from blood. The clonotype comes from a man under 40 with type 1 diabetes. This rearrangement joins TRBV7-2 to TRBJ2-5; maybe TRBD2 (5 bases). CDR3 in amino acids: CASSSTREETQYF. The CDR3 coding sequence is TGTGCCAGCAGTAGCACTAGGGAGGAGACCCAGTACTTC.